One and the same sample provided the 32 T cell receptor beta chains below, sequenced in a study of CD8+CD57+ T cells in acquired aplastic anemia. Genomic DNA templated the TCR beta VDJ and CDR3 profiling. TCRdb used MiXCR to reprocess the reads, holding one entry per CDR3 protein. The table has around 200,000 distinct CDR3 sequences, about 50% seen once. Patients picked for sequencing had shown CD8+CD57+ cell expansion detected by flow cytometry. The specimen was sorted CD4+, CD8+, or CD8+CD57+ T cells (not recorded which) from PBMCs. The origin of the receptors is a human donor with aplastic anemia.

With respect to this clonotype: Given the absence of the conserved phenylalanine or tryptophan at the CDR3 end, a read error is likely. The chain combines TRBV10-3 with TRBJ1-1, with D perhaps matching TRBD1 (6 bases). Trimming cost V 2 bases and J 1 base, with 8 bases left between them. Per germline, CDR1 ENHRY and CDR2 SYGVKD. CDR3 length: 14 residues. This CDR3 reads CAISEGQTNTEAFS. The CDR3 bases are TGTGCCATCAGTGAGGGACAGACGAACACTGAAGCTTTCTCT.

The J gene is TRBJ1-1, the V gene TRBV2; 8 nucleotides agree with TRBD1. After removal of 0 bases from V and 8 bases from J, the junction contained 2 bases not matched to a gene. Germline loops: CDR1 SNHLY, CDR2 FYNNEI. This CDR3 region has 13 residues. The CDR3 loop reads CASSEARTGEAFF. In DNA form, the CDR3 reads TGTGCCAGCAGTGAAGCGCGGACAGGGGAAGCTTTCTTT.

This chain uses TRBV25-1 with TRBJ1-2, with D uncertain. V gave up 4 bases and J gave up 2 bases, with 23 bases separating them. This CDR3 has 18 residues. Germline loops: CDR1 MGHDK, CDR2 SYGVNS. CDR3 protein: CASSADPQTATLNYGYTF. The CDR3 DNA is TGTGCCAGCAGTGCAGATCCCCAAACAGCGACGCTAAACTATGGCTACACCTTC.

This chain links TRBV15 with TRBJ2-7; a weak D match, TRBD2 (5 bases). Germline V lookup: CDR1 LNHNV, CDR2 YYDKDF (reference sequence). The CDR3 runs to 16 residues. Trimming cost V 3 bases and J 3 bases, with 18 bases left between them. CDR3 DNA sequence: TGTGCCACCAGCAGTAGATTCGGGAAGTTGGGCTACGAGCAGTACTTC. Its protein product is CATSSRFGKLGYEQYF.

The chain has TRBV10-3 and TRBJ1-5, with D uncertain. V shed 0 bases and J shed 3 bases, with 6 bases lying between them. The length of the CDR3 is 14 residues. Germline V gene lookup returns CDR1 ENHRY and CDR2 SYGVKD. The CDR3 here is CAISESLNNQPQHF. In nucleotides, the CDR3 is TGTGCCATCAGTGAGTCGCTTAACAATCAGCCCCAGCATTTT.

The J gene is TRBJ1-6, the V gene TRBV2; tentatively, D is TRBD1 (6 bases). Trimming removed 6 bases at V and 13 bases at J, with 19 bases between. The V gene's germline CDR1 is SNHLY and CDR2 FYNNEI. The CDR3 contains 14 residues. The chain's CDR3 is CASRRQDVMSPLHF. The DNA of the CDR3 is TGTGCCAGCAGGCGACAGGATGTGATGTCGCCCCTCCACTTT.

This clonotype was detected many times. The genes are TRBV10-3 and TRBJ2-4; D is uncertain. Deletions cut 4 bases from V and 0 bases from J, with 4 bases between. Germline V gene lookup returns CDR1 ENHRY and CDR2 SYGVKD. This CDR3 is 13 amino acids long. CDR3 in amino acids: CAISGGAKNIQYF. In DNA form, the CDR3 reads TGTGCCATCAGTGGCGGAGCCAAAAACATTCAGTACTTC.

This clonotype was counted at least ten times. This chain links TRBV7-9 with TRBJ2-7; D may be TRBD1 (5 bases). The CDR3 spans 11 residues. The germline V gene has CDR1 SEHNR and CDR2 FQNEAQ (reference sequence). Trimming took off 6 bases at V and 5 bases at J, with 8 bases between the two ends. CDR3 nucleotides: TGTGCCAGCAGTACAGGCAACGAGCAGTACTTC. The encoded protein is CASSTGNEQYF. The full variable domain, with the rest looked up from reference TRBV7-9 and TRBJ2-7, is DTGVSQNPRHKITKRGQNVTFRCDPISEHNRLYWYRQTLGQGPEFLTYFQNEAQLEKSRLLSDRFSAERPKGSFSTLEIQRTEQGDSAMYLCASSTGNEQYFGPGTRLTVT.

This clonotype appeared many times. The chain is built from TRBV5-1 and TRBJ1-3; D is unclear. The CDR3 length is 14 residues. The ends were cut back, 5 bases at V and 0 bases at J, with 9 bases in the middle. Germline CDR1 SGHRS, CDR2 YFSETQ. The CDR3 spells CASRVEDSGNTIYF. The DNA for the CDR3 is TGCGCCAGCAGAGTGGAGGACTCTGGAAACACCATATATTTT.

This rearrangement joins TRBV7-9 to TRBJ1-2; D not resolved. Germline CDR1 is SEHNR and CDR2 is FQNEAQ (reference sequence). Trimming left V 1 base short and J 2 bases short, with 8 bases between. CDR3 length: 14 residues. This CDR3 is CASSLGTSNYGYTF. The CDR3 DNA reads as TGTGCCAGCAGCTTAGGAACAAGCAACTATGGCTACACCTTC.

The V call is TRBV24-1, the J call TRBJ2-3, with TRBD2 matching over 9 bases. J gave up 5 bases and V 8 bases, and 7 bases lay outside the gene matches. The V gene's germline CDR1 is KGHDR and CDR2 SFDVKD. This CDR3 has 14 residues. The CDR3 here is CATKASGNLDTQYF. The CDR3 DNA reads TGTGCCACCAAAGCTAGCGGGAACTTAGATACGCAGTATTTT.

A few counts support this clonotype. The rearrangement joins TRBV30 to TRBJ1-2; D is unresolved. Germline CDR1 and CDR2: GTSNPN and SVGIG (reference sequence). V shed 0 bases and J shed 1 base, with 6 bases lying between them. The CDR3 totals 13 residues. CDR3 sequence (DNA): TGTGCCTGGAGTGTAAACCTTAACTATGGCTACACCTTC. As protein: CAWSVNLNYGYTF.

Many counts were recorded for this clonotype. A junction boundary mismatches the germline segment, possibly from a read error. The chain links TRBV6-1 to TRBJ1-3, with D possibly being TRBD1 (6 bases). The CDR3 consists of 15 residues. CDR1 and CDR2 from the germline V gene are MNHNS and SASEGT. CDR3 protein: CASREGDTNGNTIYF. In DNA, the CDR3 is TGTGCCAGCAGAGAAGGGGACACCAATGGAAACACCATATATTTT.

This clonotype was recorded many times. The chain is built from TRBV2 and TRBJ1-3; TRBD1 matches at 7 bases. Trimming at V came to 6 bases and at J to 4 bases, leaving 6 bases not matched to a gene. Germline CDR1 reads SNHLY; CDR2 reads FYNNEI. The CDR3 extends over 14 amino acids. The CDR3 DNA sequence: TGTGCCAGCAGGATGACAGGGCCCGGAAACACCATATATTTT. Amino acids: CASRMTGPGNTIYF.

The chain links TRBV6-1 to TRBJ1-3, with 8 bases identical to TRBD1. This CDR3 has 15 amino acids. Germline CDR1 and CDR2: MNHNS and SASEGT. Trimming cost V 2 bases and J 2 bases; bases outside gene matches: 2. The CDR3 region is CASSELDRAGNTIYF. The CDR3 region has the DNA TGTGCCAGCAGTGAACTGGACAGGGCTGGAAACACCATATATTTT.

Notes on this clonotype: A much larger clone is a single base away; this may be a read error. This chain joins TRBV5-1 and TRBJ1-1; D is unclear. V was pared by 0 bases and J by 4 bases, with 13 bases between. The germline gives CDR1 SGHRS, CDR2 YFSETQ. The CDR3 is made up of 15 amino acids. CDR3 nucleotides: TGCGCCAGCAGCTTGGCGGCGGGGAGGGTCACTGAAGCTTTCTTT. Translating gives CASSLAAGRVTEAFF. Full variable domain (rest looked up from reference TRBV5-1 and TRBJ1-1): KAGVTQTPRYLIKTRGQQVTLSCSPISGHRSVSWYQQTPGQGLQFLFEYFSETQRNKGNFPGRFSGRQFSNSRSEMNVSTLELGDSALYLCASSLAAGRVTEAFFGQGTRLTVV.

On this clonotype itself: The CDR3 carries no conserved terminal phenylalanine or tryptophan, so it likely arises from a read error. The rearrangement links TRBV7-9 to TRBJ2-7, with a possible D match to TRBD1 (6 bases). Germline loops: CDR1 SEHNR, CDR2 FQNEAQ (reference sequence). Trimming shortened V by 5 bases and J by 2 bases, and 7 bases separated the two germline ends. The CDR3 is 12 residues long. The CDR3 spells CASSAGAYEQYL. Written as DNA, the CDR3 is TGTGCCAGCAGCGCAGGGGCCTACGAGCAGTACCTC.

This clonotype was recorded many times. The gene calls are TRBV20-1 and TRBJ1-2, with D possibly matching TRBD1 (5 bases). Germline CDR1 is DFQATT and CDR2 is SNEGSKA (reference sequence). V shed 2 bases and J shed 1 base, with 11 bases lying between them. This CDR3 has 14 residues. In DNA form, the CDR3 reads TGCAGTGCTAGAAATTTGGGGGGTAACTATGGCTACACCTTC. Its translation: CSARNLGGNYGYTF.

To note about this clonotype: Possible read error: a much larger clone is one base away. The chain joins TRBV3-1 to TRBJ2-7; perhaps TRBD1 as D (6 bases). The germline CDR1 and CDR2 sequences are LGHDT and YNNKEL (reference sequence). This CDR3 spans 14 amino acids. The CDR3 bases are TGTGCCTGCAGCCGGGGACACCCCGCCGACGAGCAGTACTTC. Translated, it gives CACSRGHPADEQYF.

With regard to this clonotype: A much bigger clone sits one base away, suggesting this may be a read error. The CDR3 loop is CASSLITGTATNQPQHF. In nucleotides, the CDR3 is TGTGCCAGCAGCCTCATAACCGGGACAGCTACCAATCAGCCCCAGCATTTT. V gene TRBV28 combines with J gene TRBJ1-5; TRBD1 agrees at 7 bases. The J segment lost 3 bases and the V segment lost 6 bases, leaving 14 bases of the junction unmatched. This CDR3 spans 17 amino acids. Germline V gene sequence: CDR1 MDHEN, CDR2 SYDVKM.

The chain is built from TRBV5-1 and TRBJ1-1; no clear D. Germline lookup yields CDR1 SGHRS and CDR2 YFSETQ. The length of the CDR3 is 14 residues. The V end lost 0 bases, the J end lost 1 base, and 7 bases lay between the germline ends. CDR3 nucleotides: TGCGCCAGCAGCTTGGAAGGGTCGAACACTGAAGCTTTCTTT. Residues: CASSLEGSNTEAFF. The whole variable domain, filled in from reference TRBV5-1 and TRBJ1-1, reads KAGVTQTPRYLIKTRGQQVTLSCSPISGHRSVSWYQQTPGQGLQFLFEYFSETQRNKGNFPGRFSGRQFSNSRSEMNVSTLELGDSALYLCASSLEGSNTEAFFGQGTRLTVV.

This clonotype was detected ten times or more. This rearrangement joins TRBV20-1 to TRBJ2-5; 7 positions match TRBD2. Germline CDR1 DFQATT, CDR2 SNEGSKA (reference sequence). Germline trimming cut 6 bases from V and 9 bases from J; bases unmatched to any gene: 16. The CDR3 sequence is 14 residues long. The CDR3 loop is CSAPPLADLRAQYF. The CDR3 region has the DNA TGCAGTGCCCCCCCGCTAGCGGACCTCCGGGCCCAGTACTTC.

This clonotype came up a few times. The germline gene is not matched at one end of the junction; a read error may be the cause. The CDR3 coding sequence is TGCGCCAGTAGCTTGGGACAGATTACCTACGAGCGGTACTTC. Translating gives CASSLGQITYERYF. The chain is built from TRBV5-1 and TRBJ2-7; TRBD1 agrees at 7 bases. The length of the CDR3 is 14 residues. CDR1 and CDR2 (germline): SGHRS, YFSETQ.

This clonotype was observed at least ten times. The gene calls are TRBV7-2 and TRBJ2-7; D is perhaps TRBD2 (5 bases). The CDR3 consists of 12 residues. V was pared by 3 bases and J by 5 bases, with 8 bases between. Germline V CDR1 and CDR2: SGHTA, FQGNSA. This chain's CDR3 is CASSLAGDEQYF. CDR3 nucleotide sequence: TGTGCCAGCAGCTTGGCCGGGGACGAGCAGTACTTC.

This clonotype appeared many times. The chain combines TRBV6-1 with TRBJ2-7, with 12 positions matching TRBD1. Germline V CDR1 and CDR2: MNHNS, SASEGT. The CDR3 is made up of 14 amino acids. V dropped 10 bases and J dropped 6; count of bases not matched to a gene: 10. The CDR3: CATTAGTGGSEQYF. The CDR3 nucleotides read TGTGCCACCACGGCGGGGACAGGGGGCTCCGAGCAGTACTTC.

The chain uses TRBV12-3 or TRBV12-4 and TRBJ2-3, with D possibly being TRBD1 (5 bases). CDR3 length: 17 residues. Trimming pared 0 bases from V and 5 bases from J, leaving 18 bases between. The CDR3 loop reads CASSLALISDTGDTQYF. The CDR3 DNA is TGTGCCAGCAGTTTAGCGCTAATATCGGACACCGGAGATACGCAGTATTTT.

This chain's CDR3 is CARETDTGELFF. For the CDR3, the DNA is TGCGCCAGGGAGACAGACACCGGGGAGCTGTTTTTT. The V gene is TRBV10-1, the J gene TRBJ2-2; D perhaps matches TRBD1 (5 bases). The CDR3 contains 12 residues. Germline values: CDR1 WNHNN, CDR2 SYGVQD (reference sequence). Trimming stripped 9 bases from V and 3 bases from J, with 8 bases between.

V usage is TRBV9 and J usage is TRBJ2-7; TRBD1 matches at 7 bases. The CDR3 runs 14 residues. The germline V gene encodes CDR1 SGDLS and CDR2 YYNGEE. V lost 3 bases, J lost 2 bases, and 5 bases stayed unmatched. The CDR3, as DNA: TGTGCCAGCAGCGCAGGGGGACCGACCTACGAGCAGTACTTC. Amino acids: CASSAGGPTYEQYF.

This clonotype was recorded many times. This CDR3 reads CSVEDRTAYEQYF. CDR3 sequence (DNA): TGCAGCGTTGAAGATCGGACAGCCTACGAGCAGTACTTC. The V gene is TRBV29-1, the J gene TRBJ2-7; TRBD1 is a possible D gene (6 bases). This CDR3 has 13 amino acids. Trimming pared 0 bases from V and 2 bases from J, leaving 8 bases between. Germline-derived CDR1 and CDR2 are SQVTM and ANQGSEA.

DNA of the CDR3: TGTGCCAGTTTAGCCGGGGAGCTGTTTTTT. As protein: CASLAGELFF. J is TRBJ2-2 and V is TRBV19, with no clear D. Deletions cut 8 bases from V and 6 bases from J, with 4 bases between. The CDR3 is 10 residues long. Germline CDR1 is LNHDA and CDR2 is SQIVND (reference sequence).

This clonotype was seen many times. In DNA, the CDR3 is TGCAGTGCCCGGGTAGCGGCGGGGGGGCCTCTAAAGCAGTACTTC. Translating it yields CSARVAAGGPLKQYF. V and J are TRBV20-1 and TRBJ2-7; 9 positions agree with TRBD2. This CDR3 has 15 residues. The V segment lost 6 bases and the J segment 8 bases; nucleotides outside the gene matches: 17. Germline CDR1 and CDR2: DFQATT and SNEGSKA (reference sequence).

This chain uses TRBV2 with TRBJ2-7; the D gene could be TRBD1 or TRBD2 (6 bases each). Germline CDR1 SNHLY, CDR2 FYNNEI. The CDR3 extends over 14 amino acids. V was cut by 6 bases and J by 6 bases, with 18 bases left in between. DNA for the CDR3: TGTGCCAGCAGCCTCGGTAGGGGGGCAGCCGAGCAGTACTTC. Encoded protein: CASSLGRGAAEQYF.